The clone carrying this TCR beta chain was detected once. This sample is drawn from a study of blood T cell repertoires in COVID-19. The junction had 5 bases not matched to a gene; V was cut back by 0 bases and J by 4 bases. The CDR3 spans 16 residues. Germline CDR1 SGDLS, CDR2 YYNGEE. TCRdb's table, derived via immunoSEQ multiplex PCR, lists solely in-frame clones and lacks some. Among approximately 280,000 clones listed, over 75% were seen once. The origin of this receptor is a woman aged 55-75 years with acute or convalescent COVID-19. This rearrangement joins TRBV9 to TRBJ2-1, with 9 bases fitting TRBD1. Sequences were obtained from peripheral blood. The CDR3 loop reads CASSVVGDRVYNEQFF. The DNA for the CDR3 is TGTGCCAGCAGCGTAGTGGGGGACAGGGTTTACAATGAGCAGTTCTTC.